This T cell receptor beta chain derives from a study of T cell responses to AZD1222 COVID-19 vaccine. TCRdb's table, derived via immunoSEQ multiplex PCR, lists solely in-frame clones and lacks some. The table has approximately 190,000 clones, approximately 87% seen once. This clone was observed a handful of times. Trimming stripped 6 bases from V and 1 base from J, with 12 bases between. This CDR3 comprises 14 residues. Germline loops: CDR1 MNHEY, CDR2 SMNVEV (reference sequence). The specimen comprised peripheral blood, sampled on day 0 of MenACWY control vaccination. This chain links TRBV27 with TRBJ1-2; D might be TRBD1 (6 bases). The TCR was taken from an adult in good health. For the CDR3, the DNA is TGTGCCAGCAGCAGGGGTCCCCTTAACTATGGCTACACCTTC. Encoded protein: CASSRGPLNYGYTF.